This entry lists 18 T cell receptor beta chains sequenced from one sample in a study of T cell responses to AZD1222 COVID-19 vaccine (dated by TCRdb to 2020 to 2023). Libraries were constructed by the immunoSEQ multiplex PCR assay. TCRdb holds this immuneACCESS table with in-frame rearrangements only. Some clones are missing; in checked studies, unresolved V genes explain under half, and the rest has no known cause. This sample is represented by tens of thousands of clones; just over 85% of them were singletons. The ten largest clones capture about 27% of the sample. What the time point label conveys for this sample: about 28 days (+/-7) after the second vaccine dose. What this sample's treatment or condition label stands for: meningococcal conjugate vaccine given as trial control. Sequenced here: peripheral blood, sampled 28 days after the second dose of the MenACWY control vaccine. These receptors all come from an adult who received the MenACWY meningococcal vaccine as a control.

The CDR3 nucleotides are TGCGCCAGCAGCCAAGGACCAAGCCGAAACACCTACGAGCAGTACTTC. Its translation: CASSQGPSRNTYEQYF. The genes are TRBV4-1 and TRBJ2-7; D unresolved. V lost 1 base, J lost 2 bases, and 15 bases lay in between. CDR1 and CDR2 (germline): MGHRA, YSYEKL. The CDR3 extends over 16 amino acids.

This clone turned up a few times. This rearrangement joins TRBV24-1 to TRBJ2-1, with 9 positions matching TRBD2. Germline V CDR1 and CDR2: KGHDR, SFDVKD. CDR3 length: 15 amino acids. Trimming took 4 bases from V and 8 from J; bases not matched to a gene: 8. This CDR3 reads CATSEPLSGSDEQFF. CDR3 sequence (DNA): TGTGCCACCAGTGAGCCACTTAGCGGGAGCGATGAGCAGTTCTTC.

The rearrangement links TRBV6-5 to TRBJ2-2, with D perhaps matching TRBD2 (6 bases). CDR1 is MNHEY and CDR2 is SVGAGI in the germline V gene. The CDR3 is made up of 15 amino acids. V was cut by 8 bases and J by 2 bases, with 15 bases left in between. The CDR3 here is CASHASGRNTGELFF. In DNA form, the CDR3 reads TGTGCCAGCCACGCCAGCGGGCGTAACACCGGGGAGCTGTTTTTT.

The chain carries TRBV2 and TRBJ2-3, with no clear D. V lost 2 bases to trimming and J lost 7 bases, with 19 bases between them. The V gene's germline CDR1 is SNHLY and CDR2 FYNNEI. The CDR3 covers 16 residues. DNA for the CDR3: TGTGCCAGCAGTGAAACCGGCGGAGCAAGGCTAAATACGCAGTATTTT. Amino acids: CASSETGGARLNTQYF. The full variable domain, rest sourced from reference TRBV2 and TRBJ2-3, is EPEVTQTPSHQVTQMGQEVILRCVPISNHLYFYWYRQILGQKVEFLVSFYNNEISEKSEIFDDQFSVERPDGSNFTLKIRSTKLEDSAMYFCASSETGGARLNTQYFGPGTRLTVL.

This clone is a singleton in its sample. V gene TRBV7-2 combines with J gene TRBJ1-5, with D possibly being TRBD1 (6 bases). The germline V gene has CDR1 SGHTA and CDR2 FQGNSA. The length of the CDR3 is 14 residues. V gave up 1 base and J gave up 8 bases, with 12 bases separating them. CDR3 in amino acids: CASSLVYREKPQHF. As DNA, the CDR3 is TGTGCCAGCAGCTTAGTTTACAGGGAAAAGCCCCAGCATTTT. Full variable domain (remainder filled in from reference TRBV7-2 and TRBJ1-5): GAGVSQSPSNKVTEKGKDVELRCDPISGHTALYWYRQSLGQGLEFLIYFQGNSAPDKSGLPSDRFSAERTGGSVSTLTIQRTQQEDSAVYLCASSLVYREKPQHFGDGTRLSIL.

This chain joins TRBV5-1 and TRBJ2-7; D perhaps matches TRBD2 (5 bases). Germline CDR1 and CDR2: SGHRS and YFSETQ. With 3 bases removed from V and 0 bases from J, the gap between germline ends came to 16 bases. The CDR3 consists of 16 residues. DNA of the CDR3: TGCGCCAGCAGCTATGATCGGGGTGGGAGCTCCTACGAGCAGTACTTC. Translating it yields CASSYDRGGSSYEQYF.

This clone appeared once. The V call is TRBV5-6, the J call TRBJ2-7, with 8 bases identical to TRBD2. With V trimmed by 4 bases and J by 7 bases, 7 bases remained unmatched. Germline V CDR1 and CDR2: SGHDT, YYEEEE. The CDR3 consists of 13 residues. CDR3 bases: TGTGCCAGCAGCCTGGCGGGAGGATGGGAGCAGTACTTC. Amino acid sequence: CASSLAGGWEQYF.

The chain joins TRBV9 to TRBJ2-7, with D tentatively TRBD1 (5 bases). Trimming took off 4 bases at V and 4 bases at J, with 12 bases between the two ends. The CDR3 covers 13 residues. Germline V lookup: CDR1 SGDLS, CDR2 YYNGEE. The CDR3 region has the DNA TGTGCCAGCAGCTCCTCCCCAGGGTACGAGCAGTACTTC. Amino acids: CASSSSPGYEQYF.

The chain uses TRBV28 and TRBJ2-5; 9 nucleotides line up with TRBD1. CDR1 and CDR2 from the germline V gene are MDHEN and SYDVKM. The CDR3 extends over 16 amino acids. With V trimmed by 6 bases and J by 0 bases, 8 bases remained unmatched. The DNA for the CDR3 is TGTGCCAGCAGCCAGGGACAGGGATCGTACCAAGAGACCCAGTACTTC. Residues: CASSQGQGSYQETQYF. The variable domain in full, completed from reference TRBV28 and TRBJ2-5, reads DVKVTQSSRYLVKRTGEKVFLECVQDMDHENMFWYRQDPGLGLRLIYFSYDVKMKEKGDIPEGYSVSREKKERFSLILESASTNQTSMYLCASSQGQGSYQETQYFGPGTRLLVL.

The J gene is TRBJ2-1, the V gene TRBV3-1 (or the pseudogene TRBV3-2); the match to TRBD2 covers 12 bases. The CDR3 spans 15 residues. After removal of 4 bases from V and 12 bases from J, the junction contained 10 bases not matched to a gene. Germline V gives CDR1 LGHDT, CDR2 YNNKEL (reference sequence). The chain's CDR3 is CASSPGVLAGGSQFF. The CDR3 bases are TGTGCCAGCAGCCCAGGGGTCCTAGCGGGAGGGTCGCAGTTCTTC.

The chain links TRBV4-1 to TRBJ2-7; D unresolved. The CDR3 has 12 residues. V shed 1 base and J shed 4 bases, with 5 bases lying between them. CDR1 MGHRA and CDR2 YSYEKL come from the germline V gene. The CDR3 protein is CASSQVGYEQYF. For the CDR3, the DNA is TGCGCCAGCAGCCAAGTGGGGTACGAGCAGTACTTC.

The genes are TRBV24-1 and TRBJ2-2, with 11 positions matching TRBD1. The CDR3 has 16 residues. Unmatched junction bases numbered 6, after V lost 4 bases and J lost 6 bases. Germline CDR1 KGHDR, CDR2 SFDVKD. The CDR3 protein is CATSELGTGGAGELFF. DNA of the CDR3: TGTGCCACCAGTGAGTTGGGGACAGGGGGTGCCGGGGAGCTGTTTTTT.

V gene TRBV5-4 combines with J gene TRBJ2-3; 7 nucleotides line up with TRBD1. The CDR3 has 15 residues. The V and J ends lost 2 bases and 0 bases, in that order; junction bases with no gene match: 3. Germline V gives CDR1 SGHNT, CDR2 YYREEE (reference sequence). The chain's CDR3 is CASSLETGSTDTQYF. The CDR3 DNA reads TGTGCCAGCAGCTTAGAGACAGGGAGCACAGATACGCAGTATTTT.

The V call is TRBV5-1, the J call TRBJ2-2; 11 nucleotides agree with TRBD1. From germline, CDR1 is SGHRS and CDR2 YFSETQ. This CDR3 comprises 16 residues. The ends lost 4 bases at V and 5 bases at J; junction bases unmatched: 7. CDR3 residues: CASSIRDRGWTGELFF. CDR3 in DNA: TGCGCCAGCAGCATCCGGGACAGGGGGTGGACCGGGGAGCTGTTTTTT.

The V gene is TRBV5-4, the J gene TRBJ2-7, with TRBD1 matching 7 bases. The CDR3 has 14 residues. V dropped 4 bases and J dropped 2; count of bases not matched to a gene: 6. Germline CDR1 SGHNT, CDR2 YYREEE (reference sequence). CDR3 amino acids: CASSETGAPYEQYF. CDR3 nucleotides: TGTGCCAGCAGCGAAACAGGGGCCCCCTACGAGCAGTACTTC. Filled out from reference TRBV5-4 and TRBJ2-7, the complete variable domain reads ETGVTQSPTHLIKTRGQQVTLRCSSQSGHNTVSWYQQALGQGPQFIFQYYREEENGRGNFPPRFSGLQFPNYSSELNVNALELDDSALYLCASSETGAPYEQYFGPGTRLTVT.

This clone showed up just once. V gene TRBV5-5 combines with J gene TRBJ2-7; D might be TRBD2 (6 bases). Germline CDR1 reads SGHKS; CDR2 reads YYEKEE (reference sequence). This CDR3 is 14 amino acids long. Trimming took 4 bases from V and 7 from J, leaving 18 bases between them. The CDR3, as DNA: TGTGCCAGCAGCACTGGAGGGACTTCGGGGGAGCAGTACTTC. Its protein is CASSTGGTSGEQYF.

The chain joins TRBV5-1 to TRBJ2-7; 8 bases match TRBD2. Per germline, CDR1 SGHRS and CDR2 YFSETQ. The CDR3 sequence is 18 residues long. V lost 2 bases and J lost 2; bases outside the gene matches: 15. CDR3 coding DNA: TGCGCCAGCAGCTTAAAAGGACCTCAGGCGGGAGGTACCTACGAGCAGTACTTC. This gives the protein CASSLKGPQAGGTYEQYF.

The rearrangement links TRBV21-1 to TRBJ2-7; the D call TRBD2 from the table was never checked on the DNA. TRBV21-1 is annotated as a pseudogene. The length of the CDR3 is 15 residues. DNA of the CDR3: TGTGCCAGCAGCAAAGGTCGGGAGCGCGGCCACGAGCAGTACTTC. As protein: CASSKGRERGHEQYF.